These T cell receptor beta chains were read from a single sample in a study of T cell repertoires in cytomegalovirus infection. Each CDR3 protein is one row after TCRdb ran MiXCR on the reads. The sample records roughly 990,000 distinct CDR3 sequences, around 32% being singletons. No antigen has been identified for these receptors. The specimen comprised cultured CD8+ T cells from PBMCs, sampled from culture after CMV antigen stimulation. The receptors derive from a human donor in good health (CMV status not recorded). Some clones in this sample may be carry-over from other donors' samples. Both conserved end residues are part of each CDR3.

j_call	v_call	cdr3_length	cdr3_aa
TRBJ2-2	TRBV29-1	13	CSAEGQNTGELFF
TRBJ2-2	TRBV4-1	17	CASSHNTGVGNTGELFF
TRBJ1-1	TRBV11-2	14	CASSGQALNTEAFF
TRBJ2-5	TRBV5-5	16	CASSLGWDKTGETQYF
TRBJ2-1	TRBV6-5	15	CASSYSTGGQTEQFF
TRBJ2-3	TRBV6-4	15	CASSDRTGGRDTQYF
TRBJ2-1	TRBV27	12	CASQGGSNEQFF
TRBJ2-1	TRBV7-9	17	CASSLGLAGPPKNEQFF
TRBJ1-3	TRBV4-1	16	CASSQLGKSSGNTIYF
TRBJ1-5	TRBV7-9	17	CASSLDLSATGHQPQHF
TRBJ2-1	TRBV10-2	16	CASSESVGASANEQFF
TRBJ1-4	TRBV11-2	18	CASSTPRDPVTTNEKLFF
TRBJ2-2	TRBV7-9	15	CASSFSREITGELFF
TRBJ1-4	TRBV4-1	14	CASSQVDGSEKLFF
TRBJ2-4	TRBV12-3/TRBV12-4	13	CATQGGNMDIQYF
TRBJ1-2	TRBV7-9	12	CASSLWEAGYTF
TRBJ2-3	TRBV12-3/TRBV12-4	18	CASSGLAGALYLTDTQYF
TRBJ1-5	TRBV7-9	14	CASSSSGTSQPQHF
TRBJ2-3	TRBV7-6	16	CASSLDLAGGRSTQYF
TRBJ1-1	TRBV6-5	16	CASSKPGTGTTTEAFF
TRBJ1-5	TRBV12-3/TRBV12-4	16	CASSPPRTGGYQPQHF
TRBJ1-2	TRBV14	16	CASSQGQGTRIYGYTF
TRBJ1-1	TRBV7-9	12	CASSLVGQDAFF
TRBJ1-5	TRBV20-1	14	CSARQGGSNQPQHF
TRBJ1-2	TRBV12-3/TRBV12-4	12	CASSWTGYGYTF
TRBJ1-3	TRBV20-1	13	CSARDGQRNTIYF
TRBJ1-2	TRBV12-3/TRBV12-4	15	CASSLVGGGFYGYTF
TRBJ2-5	TRBV29-1	15	CSVKPGPLSQETQYF
TRBJ1-1	TRBV28	14	CASLLGAWGTEAFF
TRBJ2-5	TRBV14	12	CASSQWEETQYF
TRBJ1-1	TRBV7-9	16	CASSFKGQGARTEAFF
TRBJ2-1	TRBV5-1	16	CASSLAWDRGLNEQFF
TRBJ1-2	TRBV6-5	14	CASSYFGTEYGYTF
TRBJ2-7	TRBV7-9	14	CASGRGDRVYEQYF
TRBJ2-5	TRBV14	14	CASSQNIQQETQYF
TRBJ1-4	TRBV29-1	13	CSAVGTGDEKLFF
TRBJ2-3	TRBV20-1	16	CSARDPAGGRGDTQYF
TRBJ2-7	TRBV2	13	CASRYRVAREQYF
TRBJ1-5	TRBV4-1	15	CASNPQEYSNQPQHF
TRBJ2-4	TRBV6-5	15	CASGGSLPAKNIQYF
TRBJ2-7	TRBV7-9	19	CASSRPEMKGGRRSYEQYF
TRBJ1-1	TRBV7-6	12	CASSRTGGEAFF
TRBJ2-1	TRBV12-3/TRBV12-4	13	CASSLRGTHEQFF